The clone carrying this T cell receptor beta chain was picked up a small number of times. One junction end disagrees with the germline gene, perhaps due to a read error. The source of the sample is a study of T cells in localized non-small cell lung cancer. This CDR3 has 10 amino acids. The germline CDR1 and CDR2 sequences are SNHLY and FYNNEI. The table came from immunoSEQ multiplex PCR; TCRdb's copy has only in-frame clones and leaves some out. In the table there are 31,000 or so clones, around four fifths of which are singletons. Here the sequenced sample was peripheral blood, taken before any cancer treatment. The V call is TRBV2, the J call TRBJ1-2; maybe TRBD1 (6 bases). The receptor comes from a male donor older than 55 with stage III squamous cell lung carcinoma. CDR3 sequence reads: CASREDSVMF. DNA for the CDR3: TGTGCCAGCAGGGAGGACAGCGTAATGTTC.